This paragraph covers one TCR beta chain sequence. Clones were sequenced by immunoSEQ multiplex PCR, and TCRdb holds only the in-frame ones, with some missing. The sample gives about 37,000 clones, about 78% of which show up once; roughly 21% is in the top ten. This specimen belongs to a study of OX40 agonist ivuxolimab in advanced cancers. Germline V gives CDR1 SNHLY, CDR2 FYNNEI. J lost 6 bases, V lost 4 bases, and 7 bases had no gene match. The CDR3 contains 15 residues. The source material was CD4+ or CD8+ T cells sorted from blood, sampled in a trial of the OX40 agonist ivuxolimab. The genes are TRBV2 and TRBJ1-5; 9 nucleotides agree with TRBD1. This receptor was identified in an adult with an advanced solid tumor such as melanoma, head and neck, liver or kidney cancer. The CDR3 coding sequence is TGTGCCAGCAGTGCCCTCGGGACAGGGTCTCAGCCCCAGCATTTT. Its protein product is CASSALGTGSQPQHF.